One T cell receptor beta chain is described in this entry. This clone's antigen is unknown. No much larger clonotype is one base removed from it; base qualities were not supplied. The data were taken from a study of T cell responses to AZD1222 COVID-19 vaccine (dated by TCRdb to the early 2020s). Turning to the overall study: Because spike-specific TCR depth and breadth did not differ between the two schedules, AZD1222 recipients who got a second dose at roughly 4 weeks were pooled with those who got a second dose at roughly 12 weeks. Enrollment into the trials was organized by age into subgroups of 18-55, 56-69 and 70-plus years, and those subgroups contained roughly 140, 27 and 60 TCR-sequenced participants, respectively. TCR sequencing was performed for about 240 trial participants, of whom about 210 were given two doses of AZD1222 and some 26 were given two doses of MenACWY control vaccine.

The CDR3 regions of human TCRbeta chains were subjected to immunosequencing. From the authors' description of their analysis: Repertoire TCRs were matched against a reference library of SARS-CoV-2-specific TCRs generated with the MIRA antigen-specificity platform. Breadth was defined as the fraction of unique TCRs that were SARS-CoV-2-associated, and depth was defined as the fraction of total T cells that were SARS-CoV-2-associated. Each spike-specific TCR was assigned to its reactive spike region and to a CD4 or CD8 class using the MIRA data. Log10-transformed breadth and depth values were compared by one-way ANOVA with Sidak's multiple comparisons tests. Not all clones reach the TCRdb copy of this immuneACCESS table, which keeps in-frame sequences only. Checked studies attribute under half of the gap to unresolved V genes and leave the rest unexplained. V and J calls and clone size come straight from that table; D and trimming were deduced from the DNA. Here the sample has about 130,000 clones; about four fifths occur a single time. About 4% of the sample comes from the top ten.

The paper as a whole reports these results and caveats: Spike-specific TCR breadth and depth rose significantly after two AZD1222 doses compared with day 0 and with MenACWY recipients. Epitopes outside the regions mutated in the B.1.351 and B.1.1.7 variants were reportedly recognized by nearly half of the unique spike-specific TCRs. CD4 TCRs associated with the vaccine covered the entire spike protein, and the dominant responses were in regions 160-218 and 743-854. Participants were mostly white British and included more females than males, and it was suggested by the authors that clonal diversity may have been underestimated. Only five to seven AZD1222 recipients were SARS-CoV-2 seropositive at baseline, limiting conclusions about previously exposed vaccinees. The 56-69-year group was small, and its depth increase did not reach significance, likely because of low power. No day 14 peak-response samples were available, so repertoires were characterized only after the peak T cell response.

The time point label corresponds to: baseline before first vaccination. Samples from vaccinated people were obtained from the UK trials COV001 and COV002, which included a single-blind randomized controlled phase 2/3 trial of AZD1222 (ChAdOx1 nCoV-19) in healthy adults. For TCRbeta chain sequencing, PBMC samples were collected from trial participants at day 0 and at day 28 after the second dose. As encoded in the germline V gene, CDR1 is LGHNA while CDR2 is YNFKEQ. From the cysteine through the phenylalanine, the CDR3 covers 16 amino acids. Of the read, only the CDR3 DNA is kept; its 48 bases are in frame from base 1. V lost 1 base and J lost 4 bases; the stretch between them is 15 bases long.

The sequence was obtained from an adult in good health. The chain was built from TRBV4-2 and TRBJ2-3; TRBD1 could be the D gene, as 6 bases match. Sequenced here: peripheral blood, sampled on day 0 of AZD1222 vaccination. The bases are TGTGCCAGCAGCCAAGGGGACAACGCCCTTGCAGATACGCAGTATTTT. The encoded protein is CASSQGDNALADTQYF.